These 26 T cell receptor beta chains were all obtained from the same sample, sequenced in a study of T cells in Graves' hyperthyroidism and ophthalmopathy. TCR beta CDR3 regions were amplified from RNA transcripts. Carried out on the TCR CDR3, a first-round RT-PCR used the HTBI primer set. TCRdb ran MiXCR on the multiplex PCR reads and lists one entry per CDR3 protein. This table holds approximately 560,000 distinct CDR3 sequences, 15% to 18% found once. The sequencing sample was made of blood. The receptors shown here come from a woman aged 25 to 39 with Graves' hyperthyroidism.

This clonotype was counted between two and nine times. This chain links TRBV9 with TRBJ1-1; 7 bases agree with TRBD1. Unmatched junction bases numbered 7, after V lost 3 bases and J lost 5 bases. Germline V gene lookup returns CDR1 SGDLS and CDR2 YYNGEE. The CDR3 spans 14 residues. The CDR3 coding sequence is TGTGCCAGCAGCGGAGGGACAGCGGGAACTGAAGCTTTCTTT. Encoded protein: CASSGGTAGTEAFF.

This clonotype was recorded at least ten times. The chain couples TRBV5-1 to TRBJ2-7; 10 bases fit TRBD1. This CDR3 region has 14 residues. Looked up from germline, CDR1 is SGHRS and CDR2 is YFSETQ. Trimming took 0 bases from V and 7 from J; bases not matched to a gene: 4. For the CDR3, the DNA is TGCGCCAGCAGCTTGGGACAGGGGGCAGCTGAGCAGTACTTC. The encoded protein is CASSLGQGAAEQYF.

In its sample, this clonotype was seen many times. V is TRBV5-1 and J is TRBJ2-7, with a possible D match to TRBD2 (6 bases). Trimming stripped 1 base from V and 5 bases from J, with 10 bases between. In germline, CDR1 is SGHRS, CDR2 YFSETQ. The CDR3 is 13 residues long. DNA for the CDR3: TGCGCCAGCAGCTTGTCGGGCGGGAACGAGCAGTACTTC. It yields the protein CASSLSGGNEQYF.

This clonotype was counted a few times. The rearrangement uses TRBV5-1 and TRBJ2-5; D gene ambiguous. V dropped 4 bases and J dropped 2 bases, with 6 bases sitting between them. Germline assignment: CDR1 SGHRS and CDR2 YFSETQ. The CDR3 contains 12 residues. The CDR3 DNA is TGCGCCAGCAGCATCCTTCAAGAGACCCAGTACTTC. This codes for CASSILQETQYF.

This clonotype was picked up many times. The chain joins TRBV3-1 to TRBJ2-2; no firm D call. V lost 1 base to trimming and J lost 4 bases, with 7 bases between them. This CDR3 region has 14 residues. The germline V gene has CDR1 LGHDT and CDR2 YNNKEL (reference sequence). CDR3 sequence: CASSQASGTGELFF. The DNA of the CDR3 is TGTGCCAGCAGCCAAGCCTCGGGCACCGGGGAGCTGTTTTTT.

V is TRBV7-2 and J is TRBJ2-4, with 7 positions matching TRBD1. This CDR3 has 19 residues. The germline V gene has CDR1 SGHTA and CDR2 FQGNSA. V gave up 1 base and J gave up 0 bases; unmatched junction bases: 12. This CDR3 is CASSLVGTVNQLAKNIQYF. In DNA, the CDR3 is TGTGCCAGCAGCTTAGTTGGGACAGTTAATCAGCTAGCCAAAAACATTCAGTACTTC.

This clonotype was seen many times. The V gene is TRBV28, the J gene TRBJ2-4; D uncertain. CDR3 length: 17 residues. The V and J ends lost 5 bases and 2 bases respectively, with 19 bases between them. Germline CDR1 reads MDHEN; CDR2 reads SYDVKM. The CDR3 DNA follows: TGTGCCAGCAGTCACAGCCAGGCAACCTTCTCCAAAAACATTCAGTACTTC. Its translation is CASSHSQATFSKNIQYF.

This clonotype was seen at least ten times. The chain is built from TRBV24-1 and TRBJ2-3; D call uncertain. CDR1 is KGHDR and CDR2 is SFDVKD in the germline V gene. The V gene lost 9 bases and the J gene lost 4 bases, with 13 bases spanning the gap. The CDR3 spans 13 residues. CDR3: CATQAWGADTQYF. The CDR3 region has the DNA TGTGCCACCCAAGCCTGGGGTGCAGATACGCAGTATTTT.

The gene calls are TRBV19 and TRBJ1-5; D gene uncertain. Germline V gene sequence: CDR1 LNHDA, CDR2 SQIVND (reference sequence). The CDR3 extends over 17 amino acids. The V end was cut by 6 bases, the J end by 1 base, with 19 bases between. CDR3 residues: CASSPSIGGLSNQPQHF. CDR3 in DNA: TGTGCCAGTAGCCCTTCTATTGGTGGGCTAAGCAATCAGCCCCAGCATTTT.

V usage is TRBV2 and J usage is TRBJ2-1; TRBD2 matches 13 bases. The CDR3 is 14 amino acids. Germline V gene sequence: CDR1 SNHLY, CDR2 FYNNEI. Unmatched junction bases numbered 1, after V lost 9 bases and J lost 2 bases. CDR3 region: CASTSGRAYNEQFF. The CDR3 coding sequence is TGTGCCAGTACTAGCGGGAGGGCCTACAATGAGCAGTTCTTC.

The chain recombines TRBV12-3 or TRBV12-4 with TRBJ1-5; D ambiguous. The CDR3 contains 13 residues. The V and J ends lost 3 bases and 3 bases respectively, with 6 bases between them. The CDR3 sequence: CASSFGYNQPQHF. CDR3 sequence (DNA): TGTGCCAGCAGTTTTGGCTACAATCAGCCCCAGCATTTT.

This clonotype was detected only a few times. CDR3 in amino acids: CASSVSGQGRHTGELFF. For the CDR3, the DNA is TGTGCCAGCAGCGTATCTGGGCAGGGGCGACATACCGGGGAGCTGTTTTTT. This sequence joins TRBV9 and TRBJ2-2, with a possible D match to TRBD1 (6 bases). CDR3 length: 17 amino acids. V was clipped by 1 base and J by 5 bases, with 18 bases between them. Germline lookup yields CDR1 SGDLS and CDR2 YYNGEE.

Notes on this clonotype: This could be a read error, since a much larger clone is one nucleotide away. This rearrangement joins TRBV7-6 to TRBJ1-1; perhaps TRBD1 as D (5 bases). Germline V gene lookup returns CDR1 SGHVS and CDR2 FNYEAQ. The CDR3 covers 15 residues. Trimming pared 2 bases from V and 1 base from J, leaving 11 bases between. The CDR3 sequence: CASSLHPGGNTEAFF. DNA for the CDR3: TGTGCCAGCAGCTTACATCCGGGGGGGAACACTGAAGCTTTCTTT.

Many counts were recorded for this clonotype. The V call is TRBV20-1, the J call TRBJ2-3, with TRBD2 matching 10 bases. V shed 2 bases and J 4 bases; nucleotides not matched to a gene: 6. The CDR3 has 15 residues. The germline V gene has CDR1 DFQATT and CDR2 SNEGSKA (reference sequence). The CDR3: CSARLSSGRADTQYF. The CDR3 DNA reads as TGCAGTGCTAGATTGTCTAGCGGGAGAGCAGATACGCAGTATTTT.

This clonotype was found a few times. V and J are TRBV20-1 and TRBJ2-3, with 8 bases that match TRBD2. CDR1 is DFQATT, CDR2 SNEGSKA, per germline (reference sequence). The CDR3 covers 17 residues. V was clipped by 0 bases and J by 0 bases; unmatched bases: 8. CDR3 sequence (DNA): TGCAGTGCTAGAGATCTGTTAGCGGGGCGTAGCACAGATACGCAGTATTTT. Residues: CSARDLLAGRSTDTQYF.

The table lists this clonotype with many counts. The chain combines TRBV3-1 with TRBJ2-3; 9 bases map to TRBD2. The trim removed 3 bases at V and 4 bases at J, leaving 8 bases unmatched. Looked up from germline, CDR1 is LGHDT and CDR2 is YNNKEL (reference sequence). The CDR3 is made up of 16 amino acids. DNA of the CDR3: TGTGCCAGCAGCCACTTCGGGGCGGGAGGGCCAGATACGCAGTATTTT. Its translation is CASSHFGAGGPDTQYF.

This clonotype was found many times. The V gene is TRBV28, the J gene TRBJ1-2, with a possible D match to TRBD1 (6 bases). This CDR3 spans 13 amino acids. The V gene lost 7 bases and the J gene lost 8 bases, with 17 bases spanning the gap. Per the germline V gene, CDR1 is MDHEN and CDR2 is SYDVKM. The CDR3 spells CASTSRGASGYTF. CDR3 sequence (DNA): TGTGCCAGCACCTCAAGGGGGGCTTCCGGCTACACCTTC.

The table lists this clonotype with a few counts. The chain joins TRBV5-1 to TRBJ1-1; 7 bases fit TRBD1. The J segment lost 14 bases and the V segment lost 4 bases, leaving 17 bases of the junction unmatched. Germline CDR1 is SGHRS and CDR2 is YFSETQ. The CDR3 runs to 14 residues. CDR3 protein: CASSPDRANSALFF. The CDR3 DNA sequence: TGCGCCAGCAGCCCAGACAGGGCAAATTCCGCGCTATTCTTT.

This clonotype was found many times. V is TRBV3-1 and J is TRBJ2-7; the D is unclear. V dropped 1 base and J dropped 3 bases, with 1 base sitting between them. This CDR3 has 11 amino acids. CDR1 LGHDT and CDR2 YNNKEL come from the germline V gene (reference sequence). In nucleotides, the CDR3 is TGTGCCAGCAGCCAAGTCTACGAGCAGTACTTC. Protein sequence: CASSQVYEQYF.

V gene TRBV20-1 combines with J gene TRBJ2-1; D might be TRBD1 (6 bases). Deletions cut 6 bases from V and 2 bases from J, with 8 bases between. The CDR3 loop spans 12 amino acids. The V gene's germline CDR1 is DFQATT and CDR2 SNEGSKA (reference sequence). CDR3 in amino acids: CSAGQTYNEQFF. CDR3 bases: TGCAGTGCCGGACAGACCTACAATGAGCAGTTCTTC.

This clonotype was observed at least ten times. The chain uses TRBV11-2 and TRBJ1-4; D is uncertain. Trimming pared 4 bases from V and 3 bases from J, leaving 6 bases between. Germline V gene sequence: CDR1 SGHAT, CDR2 FQNNGV. The CDR3 consists of 13 residues. In DNA form, the CDR3 reads TGTGCCAGCAGCTGGGGTGCTAATGAAAAACTGTTTTTT. Residues: CASSWGANEKLFF.

This clonotype was counted many times. This chain connects TRBV7-9 to TRBJ2-7, with D tentatively TRBD2 (5 bases). The CDR3 runs 13 residues. Germline V lookup: CDR1 SEHNR, CDR2 FQNEAQ (reference sequence). V gave up 6 bases and J gave up 2 bases, with 11 bases separating them. Here the CDR3 DNA reads TGTGCCAGCAGGGGCACCGGGACCTACGAGCAGTACTTC. This codes for CASRGTGTYEQYF.

This clonotype was detected many times. The CDR3 spells CASSSGPDLYNEQFF. The CDR3 DNA reads as TGTGCCAGCAGCTCAGGGCCCGACCTCTACAATGAGCAGTTCTTC. The V call is TRBV7-9, the J call TRBJ2-1; weak D call: TRBD1 (5 bases). Between the trimmed V and J ends, which lost 4 bases and 3 bases, there was a span of 13 bases. This CDR3 contains 15 residues. Looked up from germline, CDR1 is SEHNR and CDR2 is FQNEAQ (reference sequence).

The sample holds many counts of this clonotype. The chain carries TRBV6-1 and TRBJ1-1; TRBD1 matches 8 bases. The V gene's germline CDR1 is MNHNS and CDR2 SASEGT. Unmatched junction bases numbered 12, after V lost 5 bases and J lost 4 bases. This CDR3 has 16 residues. CDR3 DNA sequence: TGTGCCAGCAGTTCCCGGAGGACAGGGACGGGCACTGAAGCTTTCTTT. This codes for CASSSRRTGTGTEAFF.

The sample holds many counts of this clonotype. V is TRBV7-2 and J is TRBJ2-5; maybe TRBD2 (6 bases). CDR1 and CDR2 (germline): SGHTA, FQGNSA. Trimming left V 7 bases short and J 2 bases short, with 17 bases between. The length of the CDR3 is 15 residues. The CDR3 DNA sequence: TGTGCCAGCACCCCCTATTCTAGCGATCAAGAGACCCAGTACTTC. Translation: CASTPYSSDQETQYF.

This clonotype has a count of ten or more. V is TRBV5-1 and J is TRBJ2-7, with 9 bases identical to TRBD1. The CDR3 is 15 amino acids. Germline loops: CDR1 SGHRS, CDR2 YFSETQ. Trimming cost V 1 base and J 5 bases; bases outside gene matches: 7. The CDR3 spells CASSLTGTGSDEQYF. CDR3 DNA: TGCGCCAGCAGCTTGACCGGGACAGGGTCCGACGAGCAGTACTTC.